This T cell receptor beta chain was obtained from a study of CD4 T cells in relation to SARS-CoV-2 and coronaviruses. The CDR3 contains 15 residues. The germline gives CDR1 SGHTA, CDR2 FQGNSA. The V segment lost 6 bases and the J segment 5 bases; nucleotides outside the gene matches: 9. A note on this clone: Its antigen is unidentified.

TCRdb's table, derived via immunoSEQ multiplex PCR, lists solely in-frame clones and lacks some. This table has around 28,000 clones, roughly 76% appearing once. Naive and memory CD4+ T cells came from enriched cryopreserved PBMCs. The chain couples TRBV7-2 to TRBJ2-2, with 7 bases lining up with TRBD1. The sample taken for sequencing was memory CD4+ T cells from PBMCs, cultured in vitro. The sequence was collected from an adult with COVID-19. The CDR3 sequence: CASRQYRGGTGELFF. In nucleotides, the CDR3 is TGTGCCAGCAGACAATACAGGGGTGGGACCGGGGAGCTGTTTTTT.